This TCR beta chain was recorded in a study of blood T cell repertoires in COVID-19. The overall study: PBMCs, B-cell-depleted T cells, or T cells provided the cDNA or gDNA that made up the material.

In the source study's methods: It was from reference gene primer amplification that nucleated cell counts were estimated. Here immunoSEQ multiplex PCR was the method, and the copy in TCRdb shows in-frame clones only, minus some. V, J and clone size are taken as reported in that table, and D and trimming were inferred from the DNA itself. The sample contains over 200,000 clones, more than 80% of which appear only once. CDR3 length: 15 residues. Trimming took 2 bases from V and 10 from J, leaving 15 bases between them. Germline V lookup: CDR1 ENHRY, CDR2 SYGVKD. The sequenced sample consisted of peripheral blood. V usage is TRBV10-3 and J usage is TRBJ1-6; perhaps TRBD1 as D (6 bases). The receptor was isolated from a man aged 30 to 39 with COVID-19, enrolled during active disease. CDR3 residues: CAISEDWGPRSPLHF. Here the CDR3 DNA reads TGTGCCATCAGTGAGGACTGGGGGCCAAGGTCACCCCTCCACTTT.